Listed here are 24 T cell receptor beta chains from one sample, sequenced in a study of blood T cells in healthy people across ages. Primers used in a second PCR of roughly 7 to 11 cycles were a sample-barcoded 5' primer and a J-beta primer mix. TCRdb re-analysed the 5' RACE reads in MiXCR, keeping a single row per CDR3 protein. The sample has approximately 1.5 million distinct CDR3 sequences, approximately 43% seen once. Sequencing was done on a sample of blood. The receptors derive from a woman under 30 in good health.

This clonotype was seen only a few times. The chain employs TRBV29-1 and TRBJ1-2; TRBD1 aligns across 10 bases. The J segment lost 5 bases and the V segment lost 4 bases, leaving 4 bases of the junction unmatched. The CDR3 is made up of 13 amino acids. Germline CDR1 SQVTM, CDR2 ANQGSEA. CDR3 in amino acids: CSVGLDRGYGYTF. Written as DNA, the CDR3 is TGCAGCGTTGGTCTGGACAGGGGGTATGGCTACACCTTC.

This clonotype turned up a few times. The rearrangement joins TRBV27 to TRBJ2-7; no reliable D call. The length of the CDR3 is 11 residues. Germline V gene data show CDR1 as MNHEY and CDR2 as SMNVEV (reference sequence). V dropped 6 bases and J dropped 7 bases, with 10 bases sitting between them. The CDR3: CASSGSNEQYF. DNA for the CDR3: TGTGCCAGCAGCGGCTCCAATGAGCAGTACTTC.

For the CDR3, the DNA is TGCAGCGCAACCAGGGGGAGCAGCACAGATACGCAGTATTTT. Translation: CSATRGSSTDTQYF. The rearrangement links TRBV29-1 to TRBJ2-3; 7 bases align to TRBD1. Germline V gene sequence: CDR1 SQVTM, CDR2 ANQGSEA. This CDR3 is 14 amino acids long. Losses at the gene ends were 7 bases for V and 0 bases for J; bases not matched to a gene: 7.

CDR3 loop: CASSLVQGWTGELFF. The CDR3 nucleotides are TGTGCCAGCAGCTTAGTCCAGGGGTGGACCGGGGAGCTGTTTTTT. The V and J genes are TRBV7-2 and TRBJ2-2; tentatively, D is TRBD1 (6 bases). This CDR3 has 15 residues. Deletions cut 1 base from V and 5 bases from J, with 11 bases between. Germline CDR1 is SGHTA and CDR2 is FQGNSA. Looking up the rest from reference TRBV7-2 and TRBJ2-2 gives the full variable domain: GAGVSQSPSNKVTEKGKDVELRCDPISGHTALYWYRQSLGQGLEFLIYFQGNSAPDKSGLPSDRFSAERTGGSVSTLTIQRTQQEDSAVYLCASSLVQGWTGELFFGEGSRLTVL.

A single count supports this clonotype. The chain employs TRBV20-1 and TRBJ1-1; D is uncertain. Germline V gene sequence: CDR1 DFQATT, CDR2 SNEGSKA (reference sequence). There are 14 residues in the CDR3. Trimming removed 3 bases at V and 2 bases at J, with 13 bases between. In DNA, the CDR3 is TGCAGTGCTAGCCCAGTACTGGCTAACACTGAAGCTTTCTTT. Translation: CSASPVLANTEAFF.

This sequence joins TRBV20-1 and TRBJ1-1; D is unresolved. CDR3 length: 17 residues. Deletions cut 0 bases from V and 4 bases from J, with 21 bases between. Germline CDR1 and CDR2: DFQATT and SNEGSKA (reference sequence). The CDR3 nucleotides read TGCAGTGCTAGAGATGGTAGGAAACTGGGAGGTATCACTGAAGCTTTCTTT. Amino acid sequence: CSARDGRKLGGITEAFF.

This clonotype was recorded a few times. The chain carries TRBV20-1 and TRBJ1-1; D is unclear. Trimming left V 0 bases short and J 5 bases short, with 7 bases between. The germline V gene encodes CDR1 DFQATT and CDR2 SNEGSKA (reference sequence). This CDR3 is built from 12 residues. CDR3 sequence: CSAREIGTEAFF. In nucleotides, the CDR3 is TGCAGTGCTAGAGAAATCGGAACTGAAGCTTTCTTT.

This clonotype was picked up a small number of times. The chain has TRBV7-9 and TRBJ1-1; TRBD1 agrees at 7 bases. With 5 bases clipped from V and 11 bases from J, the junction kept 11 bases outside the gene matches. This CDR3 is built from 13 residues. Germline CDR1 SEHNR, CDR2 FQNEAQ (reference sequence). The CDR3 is CASSLRLQGHAFF. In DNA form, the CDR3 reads TGTGCCAGCAGCCTTCGTCTACAGGGGCACGCTTTCTTT. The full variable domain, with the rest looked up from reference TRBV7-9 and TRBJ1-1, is DTGVSQNPRHKITKRGQNVTFRCDPISEHNRLYWYRQTLGQGPEFLTYFQNEAQLEKSRLLSDRFSAERPKGSFSTLEIQRTEQGDSAMYLCASSLRLQGHAFFGQGTRLTVV.

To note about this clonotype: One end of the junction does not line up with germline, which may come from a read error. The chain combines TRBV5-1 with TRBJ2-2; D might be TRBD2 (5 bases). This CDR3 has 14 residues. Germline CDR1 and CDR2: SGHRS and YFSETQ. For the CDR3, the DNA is TGCGCCAGCAGCTTGGGTCAGAACACCGGGGAGCGGTTTTTT. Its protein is CASSLGQNTGERFF.

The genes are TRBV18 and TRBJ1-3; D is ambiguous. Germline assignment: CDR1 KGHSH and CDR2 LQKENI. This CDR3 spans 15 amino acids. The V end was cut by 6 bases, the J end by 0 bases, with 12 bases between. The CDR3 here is CASSPQTPSGNTIYF. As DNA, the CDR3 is TGTGCCAGCTCCCCGCAGACTCCCTCTGGAAACACCATATATTTT.

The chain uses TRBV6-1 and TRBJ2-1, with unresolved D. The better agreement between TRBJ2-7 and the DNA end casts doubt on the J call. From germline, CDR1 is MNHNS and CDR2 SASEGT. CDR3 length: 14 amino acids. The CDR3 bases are TGTGCCAGCAGTGAGGCGGTAGGATACAATGAGCAGTACTTC. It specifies CASSEAVGYNEQYF.

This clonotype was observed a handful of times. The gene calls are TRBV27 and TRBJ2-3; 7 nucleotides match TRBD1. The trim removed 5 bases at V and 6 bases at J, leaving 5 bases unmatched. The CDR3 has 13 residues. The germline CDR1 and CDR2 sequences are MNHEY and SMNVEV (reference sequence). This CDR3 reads CASSKQGWDTQYF. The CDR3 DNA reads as TGTGCCAGCAGTAAACAGGGGTGGGATACGCAGTATTTT.

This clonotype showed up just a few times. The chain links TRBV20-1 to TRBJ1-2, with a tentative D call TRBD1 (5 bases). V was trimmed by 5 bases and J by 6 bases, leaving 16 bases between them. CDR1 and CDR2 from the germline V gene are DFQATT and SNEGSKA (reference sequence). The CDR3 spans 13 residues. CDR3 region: CSARRSRVDGYTF. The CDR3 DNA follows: TGCAGTGCTCGCCGGAGCAGGGTGGATGGCTACACCTTC.

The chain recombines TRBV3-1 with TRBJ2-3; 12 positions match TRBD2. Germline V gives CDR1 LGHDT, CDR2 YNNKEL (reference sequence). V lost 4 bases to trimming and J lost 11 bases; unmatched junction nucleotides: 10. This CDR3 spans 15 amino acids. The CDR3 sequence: CASSLGLAGLEEQYF. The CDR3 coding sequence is TGTGCCAGCAGCCTGGGACTAGCGGGCCTCGAGGAGCAGTATTTT.

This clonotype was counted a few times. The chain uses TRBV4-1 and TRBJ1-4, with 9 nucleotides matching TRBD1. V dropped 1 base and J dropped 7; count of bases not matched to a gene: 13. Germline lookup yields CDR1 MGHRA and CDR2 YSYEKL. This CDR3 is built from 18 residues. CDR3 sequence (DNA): TGCGCCAGCAGCCAAGGGGTCCCGGGACAGGGATCGAGTGAAAAACTGTTTTTT. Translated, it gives CASSQGVPGQGSSEKLFF.

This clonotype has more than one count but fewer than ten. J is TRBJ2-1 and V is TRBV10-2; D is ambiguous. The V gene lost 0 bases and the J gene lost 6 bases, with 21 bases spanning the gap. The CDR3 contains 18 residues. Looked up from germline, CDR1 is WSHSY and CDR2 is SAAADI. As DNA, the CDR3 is TGCGCCAGCAGTGAGTCGATGTTTTTGGCTCTCCAAGGCAATGAGCAGTTCTTC. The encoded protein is CASSESMFLALQGNEQFF.

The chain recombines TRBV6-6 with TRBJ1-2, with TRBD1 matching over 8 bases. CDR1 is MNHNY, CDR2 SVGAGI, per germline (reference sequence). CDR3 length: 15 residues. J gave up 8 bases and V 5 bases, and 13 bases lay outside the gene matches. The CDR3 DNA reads TGTGCCAGCAGTGGCGACAGGGGAGCTTCAAAGGGCTACACCTTC. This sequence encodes CASSGDRGASKGYTF.

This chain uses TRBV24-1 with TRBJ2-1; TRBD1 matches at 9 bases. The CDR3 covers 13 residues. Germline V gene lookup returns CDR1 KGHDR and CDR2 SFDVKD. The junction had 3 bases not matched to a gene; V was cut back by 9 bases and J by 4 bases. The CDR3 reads CATRDREYNEQFF. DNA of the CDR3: TGTGCCACCCGGGACAGGGAGTACAATGAGCAGTTCTTC.

CDR3 DNA sequence: TGTGCCAGCAGCTTAGCGGTGGGGGTCGGTGGCTACACCTTC. It specifies CASSLAVGVGGYTF. This chain joins TRBV7-2 and TRBJ1-2; tentatively, D is TRBD1 (5 bases). V lost 0 bases, J lost 7 bases, and 12 bases lay in between. This CDR3 is 14 amino acids long. Germline CDR1 SGHTA, CDR2 FQGNSA.

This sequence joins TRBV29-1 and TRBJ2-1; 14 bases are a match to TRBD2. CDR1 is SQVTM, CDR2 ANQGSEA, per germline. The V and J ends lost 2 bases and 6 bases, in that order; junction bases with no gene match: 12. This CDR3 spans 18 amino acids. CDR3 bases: TGCAGCGTTGAACCTGCCAGGAGACTAGCGGGAGGGTTCAATGAGCAGTTCTTC. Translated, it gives CSVEPARRLAGGFNEQFF.

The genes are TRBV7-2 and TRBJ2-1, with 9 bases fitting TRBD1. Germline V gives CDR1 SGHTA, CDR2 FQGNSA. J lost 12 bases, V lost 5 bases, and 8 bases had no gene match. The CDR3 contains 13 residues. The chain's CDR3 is CASSQPDRGVQFF. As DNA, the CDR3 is TGTGCCAGCAGCCAGCCCGACAGGGGGGTGCAGTTCTTC. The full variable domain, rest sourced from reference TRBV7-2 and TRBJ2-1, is GAGVSQSPSNKVTEKGKDVELRCDPISGHTALYWYRQSLGQGLEFLIYFQGNSAPDKSGLPSDRFSAERTGGSVSTLTIQRTQQEDSAVYLCASSQPDRGVQFFGPGTRLTVL.

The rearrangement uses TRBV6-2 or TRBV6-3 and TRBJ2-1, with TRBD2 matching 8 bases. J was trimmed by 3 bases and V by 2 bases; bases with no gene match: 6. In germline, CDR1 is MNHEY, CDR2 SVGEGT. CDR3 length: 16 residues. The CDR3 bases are TGTGCCAGCAGTTACGGGATAGCGGGATTCTACAATGAGCAGTTCTTC. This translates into CASSYGIAGFYNEQFF.

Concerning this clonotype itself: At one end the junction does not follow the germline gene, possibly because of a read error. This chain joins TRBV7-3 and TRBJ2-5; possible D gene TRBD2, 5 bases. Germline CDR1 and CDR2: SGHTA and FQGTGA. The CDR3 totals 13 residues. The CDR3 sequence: CACSLGLADEQYF. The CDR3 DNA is TGTGCCTGCAGCTTAGGGCTAGCCGATGAGCAGTACTTC.

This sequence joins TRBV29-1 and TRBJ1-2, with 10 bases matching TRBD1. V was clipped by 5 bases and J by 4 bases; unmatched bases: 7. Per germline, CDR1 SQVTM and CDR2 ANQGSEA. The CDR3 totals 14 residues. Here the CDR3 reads CSVSGTGDIYGYTF. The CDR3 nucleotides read TGCAGCGTTTCCGGGACAGGGGATATCTATGGCTACACCTTC.